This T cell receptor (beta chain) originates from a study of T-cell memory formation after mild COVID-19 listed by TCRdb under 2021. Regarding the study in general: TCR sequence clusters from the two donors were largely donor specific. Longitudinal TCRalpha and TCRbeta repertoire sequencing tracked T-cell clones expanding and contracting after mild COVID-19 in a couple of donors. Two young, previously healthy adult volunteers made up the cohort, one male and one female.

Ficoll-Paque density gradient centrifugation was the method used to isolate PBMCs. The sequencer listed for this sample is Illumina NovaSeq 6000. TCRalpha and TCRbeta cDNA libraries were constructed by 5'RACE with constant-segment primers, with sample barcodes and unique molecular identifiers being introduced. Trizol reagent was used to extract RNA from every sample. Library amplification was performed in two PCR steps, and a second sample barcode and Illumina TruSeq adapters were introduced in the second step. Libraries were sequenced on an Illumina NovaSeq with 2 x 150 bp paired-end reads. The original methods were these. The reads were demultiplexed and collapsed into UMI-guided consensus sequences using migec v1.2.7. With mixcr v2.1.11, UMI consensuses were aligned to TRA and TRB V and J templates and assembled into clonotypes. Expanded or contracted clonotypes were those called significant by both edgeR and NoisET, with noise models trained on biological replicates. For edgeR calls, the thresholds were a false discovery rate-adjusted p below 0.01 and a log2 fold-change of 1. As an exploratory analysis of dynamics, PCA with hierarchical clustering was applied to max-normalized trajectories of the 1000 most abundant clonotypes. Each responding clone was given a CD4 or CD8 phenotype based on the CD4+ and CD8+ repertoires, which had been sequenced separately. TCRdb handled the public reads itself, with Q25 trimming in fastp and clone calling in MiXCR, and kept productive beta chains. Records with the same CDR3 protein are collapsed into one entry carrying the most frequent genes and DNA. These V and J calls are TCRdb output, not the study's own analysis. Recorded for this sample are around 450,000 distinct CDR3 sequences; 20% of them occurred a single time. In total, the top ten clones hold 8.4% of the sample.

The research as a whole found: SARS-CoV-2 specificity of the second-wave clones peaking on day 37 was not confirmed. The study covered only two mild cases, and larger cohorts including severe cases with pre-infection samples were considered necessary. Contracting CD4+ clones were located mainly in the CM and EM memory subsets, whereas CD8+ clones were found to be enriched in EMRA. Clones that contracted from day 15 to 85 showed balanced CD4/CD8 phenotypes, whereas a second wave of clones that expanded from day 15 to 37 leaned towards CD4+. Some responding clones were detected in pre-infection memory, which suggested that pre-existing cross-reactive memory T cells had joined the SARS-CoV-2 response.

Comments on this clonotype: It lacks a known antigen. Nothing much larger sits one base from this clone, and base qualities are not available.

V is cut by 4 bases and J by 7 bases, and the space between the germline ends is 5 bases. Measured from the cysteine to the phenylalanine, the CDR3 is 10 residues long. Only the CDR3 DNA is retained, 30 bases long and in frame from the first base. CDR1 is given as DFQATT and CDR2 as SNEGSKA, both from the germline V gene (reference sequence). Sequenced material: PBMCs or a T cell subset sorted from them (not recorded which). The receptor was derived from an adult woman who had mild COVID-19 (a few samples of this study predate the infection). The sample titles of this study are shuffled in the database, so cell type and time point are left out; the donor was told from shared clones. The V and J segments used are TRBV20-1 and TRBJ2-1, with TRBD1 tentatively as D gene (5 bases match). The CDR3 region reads CSAKGNEQFF. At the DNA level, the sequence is TGCAGTGCTAAGGGGAATGAGCAGTTCTTC.